This entry concerns a single TCR beta chain. The data were taken from a study of cytomegalovirus exposure and HLA in healthy donors. The V gene lost 5 bases and the J gene lost 3 bases, with 17 bases spanning the gap. Germline-derived CDR1 and CDR2 are MDHEN and SYDVKM. The CDR3 is 15 residues long. Primers for the PCR totalled 60 Vbeta and 13 Jbeta. Method: immunoSEQ multiplex PCR; TCRdb's copy keeps in-frame clones and lacks some. The sample holds about 250,000 clones, 80% seen once. The sequence was obtained from a girl aged 2-10 years in good health and CMV-seronegative. The rearrangement uses TRBV28 and TRBJ2-7, with D possibly matching TRBD2 (6 bases). Specimen: PBMCs. The DNA of the CDR3 is TGTGCCAGCAGTCTCGGGGGTCGGCGGGTCTACGAGCAGTACTTC. Translation gives CASSLGGRRVYEQYF.